Following are 32 T cell receptor beta chains from one sample sequenced in a study of blood T cells in healthy people across ages. Using a J-beta primer mix together with a sample-barcoded 5' primer, a second PCR was run for roughly 7 to 11 cycles. TCRdb analysed the 5' RACE reads with MiXCR anew, one entry per CDR3 protein. The table lists 700,000 to 850,000 distinct CDR3 sequences, under 40% of them singletons, with over 10% in the top ten. Source material: blood. The source of these receptors is a man younger than 30 in good health.

This clonotype was detected ten times or more. This rearrangement joins TRBV7-9 to TRBJ1-2, with TRBD1 matching over 7 bases. V shed 2 bases and J 3 bases; nucleotides not matched to a gene: 6. Germline V gene data show CDR1 as SEHNR and CDR2 as FQNEAQ (reference sequence). CDR3 length: 15 residues. The CDR3 region has the DNA TGTGCCAGCAGCTTATTAGAGGGACAGCACTATGGCTACACCTTC. It translates to CASSLLEGQHYGYTF.

The table lists this clonotype with a few counts. The V gene is TRBV7-8, the J gene TRBJ2-3, with 8 bases aligning to TRBD2. Trimming removed 5 bases from V and 4 bases from J; junction bases left unmatched: 8. This CDR3 has 15 amino acids. Germline CDR1 is SGHVS and CDR2 is FQNEAQ. The CDR3 loop is CASSPQRGPSDTQYF. CDR3 sequence (DNA): TGTGCCAGCAGCCCCCAGCGGGGGCCCTCAGATACGCAGTATTTT. The whole variable domain, filled in from reference TRBV7-8 and TRBJ2-3, reads GAGVSQSPRYKVAKRGQDVALRCDPISGHVSLFWYQQALGQGPEFLTYFQNEAQLDKSGLPSDRFFAERPEGSVSTLKIQRTQQEDSAVYLCASSPQRGPSDTQYFGPGTRLTVL.

The V and J genes are TRBV6-2 or TRBV6-3 and TRBJ2-7, with TRBD2 matching 11 bases. The DNA end is a closer match to TRBJ2-5, so the J assignment may be wrong. The length of the CDR3 is 15 residues. Germline loops: CDR1 MNHEY, CDR2 SVGEGT. Here the CDR3 DNA reads TGTGCCAGCGGTTTCCTAGCGGGGGGCCAAGAGACCCAGTACTTC. This encodes CASGFLAGGQETQYF.

In the case of this clonotype: A much larger clone lies a single base off, so this may be a read error. Here the CDR3 omits its conserved ending phenylalanine or tryptophan, so a read error is the likely source. The V and J genes are TRBV12-3 or TRBV12-4 and TRBJ2-1, with 7 positions matching TRBD2. This CDR3 is built from 13 residues. V lost 3 bases, J lost 7 bases, and 3 bases stayed unmatched. The CDR3 nucleotides are TGTGCCAGCAGTTTCGGGGGAGGGAATGAGCAGTTCTTA. Its translation is CASSFGGGNEQFL.

In its sample, this clonotype was seen many times. This chain joins TRBV4-1 and TRBJ2-4; 9 bases line up with TRBD1. Germline-derived CDR1 and CDR2 are MGHRA and YSYEKL. The J segment lost 2 bases and the V segment lost 3 bases, leaving 8 bases of the junction unmatched. The CDR3 is made up of 17 amino acids. The CDR3 is CASSQPRQGVTKNIQYF. The CDR3 bases are TGCGCCAGCAGCCAGCCGAGACAGGGGGTAACCAAAAACATTCAGTACTTC.

This chain uses TRBV20-1 with TRBJ1-5; 7 nucleotides match TRBD1. Trimming took 6 bases from V and 4 from J; bases not matched to a gene: 3. Germline lookup yields CDR1 DFQATT and CDR2 SNEGSKA (reference sequence). The CDR3 contains 12 residues. The chain's CDR3 is CSARGRNQPQHF. The CDR3 DNA reads TGCAGTGCCAGGGGGAGAAATCAGCCCCAGCATTTT.

The chain uses TRBV5-4 and TRBJ1-1; a weak D match, TRBD1 (6 bases). Germline lookup yields CDR1 SGHNT and CDR2 YYREEE (reference sequence). The CDR3 extends over 16 amino acids. V was clipped by 0 bases and J by 5 bases, with 17 bases between them. The CDR3 protein is CASSLAGALETTEAFF. The CDR3 region has the DNA TGTGCCAGCAGCTTGGCAGGGGCCCTAGAAACAACTGAAGCTTTCTTT.

This chain connects TRBV5-5 to TRBJ1-1; the match to TRBD1 covers 7 bases. This CDR3 spans 13 amino acids. Trimming took 3 bases from V and 3 from J; bases not matched to a gene: 2. Germline V gives CDR1 SGHKS, CDR2 YYEKEE (reference sequence). The CDR3 spells CASSWDSDTEAFF. Here the CDR3 DNA reads TGTGCCAGCAGCTGGGACAGTGACACTGAAGCTTTCTTT.

The CDR3 region is CASSPQGGPSYEQYF. The DNA of the CDR3 is TGTGCCAGCAGCCCACAGGGGGGTCCCTCCTACGAGCAGTACTTC. The chain carries TRBV7-2 and TRBJ2-7; 8 bases are shared with TRBD1. Germline loops: CDR1 SGHTA, CDR2 FQGNSA. The CDR3 is 15 residues long. Trimming took 5 bases from V and 0 from J; bases not matched to a gene: 6.

This clonotype was counted a few times. V gene TRBV10-3 combines with J gene TRBJ2-1; TRBD1 might be the D (6 bases). The J call may be wrong; the DNA end is better matched by TRBJ2-7. The CDR3 consists of 15 residues. Germline lookup yields CDR1 ENHRY and CDR2 SYGVKD. The CDR3 nucleotides read TGTGCCATCAGTGAAGGTCAGGGGTCCTACAATGAGCAGTACTTC. This encodes CAISEGQGSYNEQYF.

On this clonotype itself: A much larger clone differs from this one at a single base, so this may be a read error. This rearrangement joins TRBV20-1 to TRBJ2-1; 11 bases line up with TRBD2. The CDR3 spans 16 residues. Germline V CDR1 and CDR2: DFQATT, SNEGSKA (reference sequence). As DNA, the CDR3 is TGCAGTGCTGGAGAGCCGGGACTAGCGGTACAAGAGACCCAGTTCTTC. It translates to CSAGEPGLAVQETQFF.

Only a few counts were recorded for this clonotype. The chain has TRBV7-6 and TRBJ2-3; D perhaps matches TRBD1 (5 bases). Germline assignment: CDR1 SGHVS and CDR2 FNYEAQ. This CDR3 is built from 15 residues. Between the trimmed V and J ends, which lost 3 bases and 1 base, there was a span of 11 bases. CDR3 residues: CASSFIQGGTDTQYF. CDR3 DNA: TGTGCCAGCAGCTTTATTCAGGGCGGCACAGATACGCAGTATTTT.

In regard to this clonotype: The junction departs from germline at one end; a sequencing error may be responsible. The chain employs TRBV5-5 and TRBJ1-2; no reliable D call. CDR3 length equals 12 residues. In germline, CDR1 is SGHKS, CDR2 YYEKEE (reference sequence). The CDR3 nucleotides read TGTGCCAGCAGCTCGGAGGGCTATAGCTACACCTTC. Amino acids: CASSSEGYSYTF.

V usage is TRBV4-1 and J usage is TRBJ2-1, with D possibly matching TRBD2 (5 bases). The germline V gene has CDR1 MGHRA and CDR2 YSYEKL. V dropped 2 bases and J dropped 4 bases, with 15 bases sitting between them. The CDR3 spans 16 residues. CDR3 region: CASSQPGVARYNEQFF. CDR3 coding DNA: TGCGCCAGCAGCCAACCCGGAGTAGCGCGATACAATGAGCAGTTCTTC.

This clonotype was picked up many times. The chain carries TRBV6-6 and TRBJ1-5; D not resolved. With 6 bases removed from V and 0 bases from J, the gap between germline ends came to 6 bases. This CDR3 has 13 residues. Germline CDR1 MNHNY, CDR2 SVGAGI (reference sequence). In DNA, the CDR3 is TGTGCCAGCAGGCGAAATAGCAATCAGCCCCAGCATTTT. The encoded protein is CASRRNSNQPQHF.

In its sample, this clonotype was seen a few times. The chain joins TRBV20-1 to TRBJ1-4, with a possible D match to TRBD1 (5 bases). The CDR3 is made up of 15 amino acids. Germline CDR1 is DFQATT and CDR2 is SNEGSKA (reference sequence). Trimming took 2 bases from V and 3 from J, leaving 13 bases between them. The CDR3, as DNA: TGCAGTGCTAGATCTGGCGGGGCTGCTAATGAAAAACTGTTTTTT. The encoded protein is CSARSGGAANEKLFF.

The J gene is TRBJ1-6, the V gene TRBV7-9; tentative D call: TRBD1 (5 bases). Germline CDR1 reads SEHNR; CDR2 reads FQNEAQ (reference sequence). There are 14 residues in the CDR3. Trimming stripped 2 bases from V and 11 bases from J, with 13 bases between. In DNA, the CDR3 is TGTGCCAGCAGCTTACCGAGGGACTCAACACCCCTCCACTTT. This translates into CASSLPRDSTPLHF.

This clonotype was detected only a few times. The V call is TRBV12-3 or TRBV12-4, the J call TRBJ1-2; TRBD1 is a possible D gene (6 bases). This CDR3 is 12 amino acids long. V gave up 6 bases and J gave up 9 bases, with 14 bases separating them. CDR3 DNA sequence: TGTGCCAGCAGGGGGGTAGGGGGTAGCTACACCTTC. Its translation: CASRGVGGSYTF.

The chain joins TRBV20-1 to TRBJ2-7; maybe TRBD2 (7 bases). The V end lost 3 bases, the J end lost 0 bases, and 21 bases lay between the germline ends. Germline V lookup: CDR1 DFQATT, CDR2 SNEGSKA (reference sequence). The CDR3 loop spans 17 amino acids. CDR3 in DNA: TGCAGTGCTAGGTCAAGGGGGGAGGGACTAAGCTCCTACGAGCAGTACTTC. This gives the protein CSARSRGEGLSSYEQYF.

In its sample, this clonotype was seen many times. The rearrangement joins TRBV7-2 to TRBJ2-4, with D uncertain. Germline values: CDR1 SGHTA, CDR2 FQGNSA. V lost 3 bases and J lost 4, with 16 bases in between. The CDR3 is 16 amino acids. CDR3 loop: CASSFPPHPSKNIQYF. Written as DNA, the CDR3 is TGTGCCAGCAGCTTCCCCCCCCATCCGTCGAAAAACATTCAGTACTTC.

This chain connects TRBV20-1 to TRBJ1-1; D perhaps matches TRBD1 (5 bases). The V end was cut by 8 bases, the J end by 7 bases, with 8 bases between. Germline lookup yields CDR1 DFQATT and CDR2 SNEGSKA (reference sequence). CDR3 length equals 9 residues. CDR3 DNA: TGCAGTCCCGGGGGTGAAGCTTTCTTT. This gives the protein CSPGGEAFF.

Only a few counts were recorded for this clonotype. The J gene is TRBJ2-2, the V gene TRBV29-1, with 11 nucleotides matching TRBD2. With 7 bases clipped from V and 4 bases from J, the junction kept 5 bases outside the gene matches. From germline, CDR1 is SQVTM and CDR2 ANQGSEA. The CDR3 runs 14 residues. For the CDR3, the DNA is TGCAGCGCTACTAGCGGGGGAGGCACCGGGGAGCTGTTTTTT. Translated, it gives CSATSGGGTGELFF.

The V call is TRBV20-1, the J call TRBJ1-2; 9 bases line up with TRBD1. The length of the CDR3 is 19 residues. Germline trimming cut 6 bases from V and 8 bases from J; bases unmatched to any gene: 28. CDR1 DFQATT and CDR2 SNEGSKA come from the germline V gene (reference sequence). Here the CDR3 reads CSAPSVRQGQGGFACGYTF. The CDR3 DNA reads as TGCAGTGCGCCCTCGGTTCGACAGGGACAGGGAGGTTTCGCGTGCGGCTACACCTTC.

The CDR3, as DNA: TGTGCCAGCAGTCCGCCCCTGGACAGACCGCTTGAAGCTTTCTTT. Protein sequence: CASSPPLDRPLEAFF. V gene TRBV28 combines with J gene TRBJ1-1; perhaps TRBD1 as D (6 bases). V gave up 5 bases and J gave up 7 bases, with 20 bases separating them. This CDR3 spans 15 amino acids. CDR1 MDHEN and CDR2 SYDVKM come from the germline V gene.

The V and J genes are TRBV5-5 and TRBJ1-2; D gene uncertain. Germline values: CDR1 SGHKS, CDR2 YYEKEE (reference sequence). V dropped 1 base and J dropped 1 base, with 5 bases sitting between them. CDR3 size: 13 residues. As DNA, the CDR3 is TGTGCCAGCAGCTTGCTCCTTAACTATGGCTACACCTTC. Protein sequence: CASSLLLNYGYTF. Full variable domain (outside the CDR3, taken from reference TRBV5-5 and TRBJ1-2): DAGVTQSPTHLIKTRGQQVTLRCSPISGHKSVSWYQQVLGQGPQFIFQYYEKEERGRGNFPDRFSARQFPNYSSELNVNALLLGDSALYLCASSLLLNYGYTFGSGTRLTVV.

This clonotype was picked up a small number of times. This chain links TRBV19 with TRBJ1-5, with D possibly being TRBD1 (5 bases). The CDR3 has 15 amino acids. V lost 3 bases to trimming and J lost 3 bases, with 12 bases between them. Germline V CDR1 and CDR2: LNHDA, SQIVND (reference sequence). The CDR3 region has the DNA TGTGCCAGTAGTATCTTGGACACTCACAATCAGCCCCAGCATTTT. Translation: CASSILDTHNQPQHF.

The chain's CDR3 is CASSLEGKGADYGYTF. CDR3 bases: TGCGCCAGCAGCTTGGAGGGGAAGGGGGCTGATTATGGCTACACCTTC. V is TRBV5-1 and J is TRBJ1-2, with 7 bases fitting TRBD1. With V trimmed by 0 bases and J by 5 bases, 10 bases remained unmatched. CDR3 length: 16 residues. Per the germline V gene, CDR1 is SGHRS and CDR2 is YFSETQ. The full variable domain, its missing parts supplied by reference TRBV5-1 and TRBJ1-2, is KAGVTQTPRYLIKTRGQQVTLSCSPISGHRSVSWYQQTPGQGLQFLFEYFSETQRNKGNFPGRFSGRQFSNSRSEMNVSTLELGDSALYLCASSLEGKGADYGYTFGSGTRLTVV.

This clonotype was counted between two and nine times. This chain joins TRBV3-1 and TRBJ1-6; D not certain. Trimming cost V 0 bases and J 10 bases, with 7 bases left between them. From germline, CDR1 is LGHDT and CDR2 YNNKEL (reference sequence). CDR3 length: 13 amino acids. Written as DNA, the CDR3 is TGTGCCAGCAGCCAAGATTTAGAGTCACCCCTCCACTTT. This translates into CASSQDLESPLHF. Variable domain in full (rest from reference TRBV3-1 and TRBJ1-6): DTAVSQTPKYLVTQMGNDKSIKCEQNLGHDTMYWYKQDSKKFLKIMFSYNNKELIINETVPNRFSPKSPDKAHLNLHINSLELGDSAVYFCASSQDLESPLHFGNGTRLTVT.

With regard to this clonotype: This clone may be a read error of a much larger clone one base away. The rearrangement uses TRBV2 and TRBJ2-3; tentative D call: TRBD2 (6 bases). The length of the CDR3 is 13 residues. Deletions cut 8 bases from V and 2 bases from J, with 11 bases between. Germline CDR1 is SNHLY and CDR2 is FYNNEI. CDR3 sequence (DNA): TGTGCCAGCGGGGTAGCGGTCACAGATACGCAGTATTTT. Translated, it gives CASGVAVTDTQYF. The full variable domain, rest sourced from reference TRBV2 and TRBJ2-3, is EPEVTQTPSHQVTQMGQEVILRCVPISNHLYFYWYRQILGQKVEFLVSFYNNEISEKSEIFDDQFSVERPDGSNFTLKIRSTKLEDSAMYFCASGVAVTDTQYFGPGTRLTVL.

This clonotype has ten or more counts. The chain couples TRBV10-3 to TRBJ2-4; D gene uncertain. This CDR3 has 15 residues. Germline V lookup: CDR1 ENHRY, CDR2 SYGVKD. Trimming pared 2 bases from V and 1 base from J, leaving 9 bases between. DNA of the CDR3: TGTGCCATCAGTGAGAGCGTTGGGGCCAAAAACATTCAGTACTTC. Protein sequence: CAISESVGAKNIQYF.

The chain employs TRBV12-3 or TRBV12-4 and TRBJ2-4, with TRBD2 as a possible D gene (7 bases). V lost 6 bases, J lost 3 bases, and 21 bases lay in between. The CDR3 has 17 residues. Here the CDR3 DNA reads TGTGCCAGCAGAAGGGGAGGGGGGAATTTTCACAAAAACATTCAGTACTTC. It specifies CASRRGGGNFHKNIQYF.

The rearrangement uses TRBV4-3 and TRBJ2-6, with D tentatively TRBD1 (5 bases). The V and J ends lost 1 base and 0 bases respectively, with 10 bases between them. The CDR3 has 17 amino acids. The V gene's germline CDR1 is LGHNA and CDR2 YSLEER. CDR3 protein: CASSQAPGYSGANVLTF. The DNA of the CDR3 is TGCGCCAGCAGCCAAGCGCCAGGGTACTCTGGGGCCAACGTCCTGACTTTC.